Listed below are T cell receptor beta chains from one sample, sequenced in a study of blood T cell repertoires in COVID-19. TCRdb's copy holds only in-frame clones and misses some; the assay was immunoSEQ multiplex PCR. Of under 65,000 clones in the sample, around 92% were seen once. Material for sequencing was peripheral blood. These receptors all come from a human donor in a cohort sampled during active COVID-19. The CDR3 runs from the conserved cysteine through the conserved F or W. Each record gives: CDR3 DNA, CDR3 protein, clone size, D gene, J gene, V gene, CDR3 length. The D gene is left open where the match is weak. Some rows mark clone size as missing; the rest say once, few, many or name a class of expanded clone.

TGTGCCAGGAAGGGGGTTGCAACTAATGAAAAACTGTTTTTT CARKGVATNEKLFF . . TRBJ1-4 TRBV19 14
TGTGCCATCAGCGACCGAACAGGGGGCAAGGACTATGGCTACACCTTC CAISDRTGGKDYGYTF . TRBD1 TRBJ1-2 TRBV10-3 16
TGTGCCAGCAGCTCCAAACAGGGAATTGAGCAGTTCTTC CASSSKQGIEQFF . . TRBJ2-1 TRBV7-2 13
TGTGCCAGCAGACCGACCCGGCGGGGAAACACCGGGGAGCTGTTTTTT CASRPTRRGNTGELFF . . TRBJ2-2 TRBV5-6 16
TGTGCCAGCTCACCACGACAGAGAGAGACCCAGTACTTC CASSPRQRETQYF once . TRBJ2-5 TRBV18 13
TGTGCCAGCAGTGAAGACCACCTTATGGACATCGGGGGCTACACCTTC CASSEDHLMDIGGYTF . . TRBJ1-2 TRBV2 16
TGTGCCAGCAAGACAGGGAGTGAAAAACTGTTTTTT CASKTGSEKLFF . TRBD1 TRBJ1-4 TRBV6-5 12
TGTGCCACACAACCCCCCGAGGGAGAGACCCAGTACTTC CATQPPEGETQYF few . TRBJ2-5 TRBV12-3/TRBV12-4 13
TGCGCCAGCAGCCAAGATGGGGGGACAGCCAAAAACATTCAGTACTTC CASSQDGGTAKNIQYF few . TRBJ2-4 TRBV4-1 16
TGCAGCTATACCGGGACTAGCCCCACAGATACGCAGTATTTT CSYTGTSPTDTQYF few TRBD2 TRBJ2-3 TRBV29-1 14
TGTGCCAGCAGCTTAAGCGGCGGGGATAGGGCAAACATGGGTGGCTACACCTTC CASSLSGGDRANMGGYTF . . TRBJ1-2 TRBV7-9 18
TGTGCCAGCAGCCAAGACACGCGAGGCTATGGCTACACCTTC CASSQDTRGYGYTF . . TRBJ1-2 TRBV3-1/TRBV3-2 14
TGCAGCGTTGTTGCCAGGGCACTCTCCTACAATGAGCAGTTCTTC CSVVARALSYNEQFF . . TRBJ2-1 TRBV29-1 15
TGTGCCAGCATTCTTGGACAGCCCCAAGAGACCCAGTACTTC CASILGQPQETQYF . . TRBJ2-5 TRBV2 14
TGCGCCAGCAGCTCCGAGGGGGTGAGGGCTGGAAACACCATATATTTT CASSSEGVRAGNTIYF . . TRBJ1-3 TRBV5-1 16
TGTGCCAGCAGTTCCCCCGGGCAAGCGGGAGTGTACGAGCAGTACTTC CASSSPGQAGVYEQYF once TRBD2 TRBJ2-7 TRBV27 16
TGTGCCAGCAGCTTCGACAGGGGTCTCCAAGAGACCCAGTACTTC CASSFDRGLQETQYF . TRBD1 TRBJ2-5 TRBV7-2 15
TGTGCCAGCAGCGTAGACGGGAATGAGCAGTACTTC CASSVDGNEQYF . . TRBJ2-7 TRBV9 12
TGCGCCAGCAGCCAGGAGACAGGGGGGTACAATGAGCAGTTCTTC CASSQETGGYNEQFF . TRBD1 TRBJ2-1 TRBV4-3 15
TGCGCCAGCACCACGACGGGGGTCGCTTATTCACCCCTCCACTTT CASTTTGVAYSPLHF . . TRBJ1-6 TRBV5-1 15
TGTGCCACCAGTGATTTGCCGTTTTCTGGCTACACCTTC CATSDLPFSGYTF . . TRBJ1-2 TRBV24-1 13
TGTGCCAGCAGCCCAATCTCGACACTTGCGGGCTATGAGCAGTTCTTC CASSPISTLAGYEQFF . . TRBJ2-1 TRBV11-1 16
TGTGCCACCAGCAGAGGGGAGCGGGGGGGCCGGGATACGCAGTATTTT CATSRGERGGRDTQYF few TRBD2 TRBJ2-3 TRBV15 16
TGTGCCAGCATTACAGCGACAGGGGCAGCTTTCTTT CASITATGAAFF . TRBD1 TRBJ1-1 TRBV12-3/TRBV12-4 12
TGTGCCAGCAGCGTTTGGGGCGGTGGGTTTGGCTACACCTTC CASSVWGGGFGYTF . . TRBJ1-2 TRBV9 14
TGTGCCAGCAGTTGGGGAGACACTGAAGCTTTCTTT CASSWGDTEAFF . . TRBJ1-1 TRBV5-6 12
TGCGCCAGCGCCTTATTCCCCTTGGCGACAGGTGGTCTTACCTACGAGCAGTACTTC CASALFPLATGGLTYEQYF . . TRBJ2-7 TRBV5-1 19
TGTGCCAGCAGCCGAAGGACTAGCGGGAGTTTTGAAGATACGCAGTATTTT CASSRRTSGSFEDTQYF . TRBD2 TRBJ2-3 TRBV6-2/TRBV6-3 17
TGTGCCAGCACCATGAGAGGTTACAATGAGCAGTTCTTC CASTMRGYNEQFF . . TRBJ2-1 TRBV7-9 13
TGTGCCAGCAGCTCTTTTGATTACGGGAACACCGGGGAGCTGTTTTTT CASSSFDYGNTGELFF . . TRBJ2-2 TRBV5-6 16
TGTGCCAGCAGCCGTACTAATGGACTAGCGGGAGCCAATGAGCAGTTCTTC CASSRTNGLAGANEQFF . TRBD2 TRBJ2-1 TRBV3-1/TRBV3-2 17
TGTGCCAGCAGCTTACCTGGTCTAGCGGAGCGCACCGGGGAGCTGTTTTTT CASSLPGLAERTGELFF . TRBD2 TRBJ2-2 TRBV7-9 17
TGTGCCAGCAGTGAAGGGTTTGGCAGTGCCTATGGCTACACCTTC CASSEGFGSAYGYTF . . TRBJ1-2 TRBV6-1 15
TGTGCCAGTAGTTCCCCCGGGGTTAGAGAGACCCAGTACTTC CASSSPGVRETQYF . . TRBJ2-5 TRBV19 14
TGTGCCAGCAGACTAGCGGGAATAAATGAGCAGTTCTTC CASRLAGINEQFF . TRBD2 TRBJ2-1 TRBV12-3/TRBV12-4 13
TGTGCCACCAGTGACTCTGCGAGGGAGGGTGAAAAACTGTTTTTT CATSDSAREGEKLFF . . TRBJ1-4 TRBV24-1 15
TGTGCCACCAGCAGAGATTTTGGCGGAAAAGAGACCCAGTACTTC CATSRDFGGKETQYF . . TRBJ2-5 TRBV15 15
TGTGCCAGCACCTCTAGCACAGATACGCAGTATTTT CASTSSTDTQYF . . TRBJ2-3 TRBV27 12
TGTGCCAGCAGCTCTAAGACAGGGGTGGTCGGACAGCCCCAGCATTTT CASSSKTGVVGQPQHF . TRBD1 TRBJ1-5 TRBV7-2 16
TGCAGCGTCGGCGGGGGACTCAATCAGCCCCAGCATTTT CSVGGGLNQPQHF . . TRBJ1-5 TRBV29-1 13
TGTGCCAGCACCTTGGACAGCAACAATGAGCAGTTCTTC CASTLDSNNEQFF . . TRBJ2-1 TRBV28 13
TGTGCCAGCAGTCGGCGACAGGTGACCGGGGAGCTGTTTTTT CASSRRQVTGELFF . . TRBJ2-2 TRBV6-5 14
TGTGCCAGCAGCTTCGACAGGGTGGGACAGCCCCAGCATTTT CASSFDRVGQPQHF . TRBD1 TRBJ1-5 TRBV7-8 14
TGTGCCAGCAGCTGGACAGGGGAAGGCTACACCTTC CASSWTGEGYTF . TRBD1 TRBJ1-2 TRBV3-1/TRBV3-2 12
TGCAGCGTTGACCCCCAGGGCGGGAACACCGGGGAGCTGTTTTTT CSVDPQGGNTGELFF . . TRBJ2-2 TRBV29-1 15
TGTGCCAGCAGTTACGGACTAGTCCAAGAGACCCAGTACTTC CASSYGLVQETQYF . TRBD2 TRBJ2-5 TRBV6-2/TRBV6-3 14
TGTGCCAGCAGTCAAGCCAGGGGCACAGATACGCAGTATTTT CASSQARGTDTQYF once . TRBJ2-3 TRBV2 14
TGTGCCAGCAGCTCCCTGGGGCAGGGGGCTTGGTACGAGCAGTACTTC CASSSLGQGAWYEQYF . TRBD1 TRBJ2-7 TRBV7-2 16
TGTGCCAGCAGCGCGTCACAGGGGGCGCACACCATATATTTT CASSASQGAHTIYF few TRBD1 TRBJ1-3 TRBV9 14
TGCGCCAGCAGCCAAGCCCTAGCGGGGGGCCTTCAAGAGACCCAGTACTTC CASSQALAGGLQETQYF . TRBD2 TRBJ2-5 TRBV4-1 17
TGCGCCAGCAGCTCGGAGGGGTATATGAGGACAGGGGGCACCTACGAGCAGTACTTC CASSSEGYMRTGGTYEQYF . TRBD1 TRBJ2-7 TRBV5-1 19
TGTGCCAGCAGTAGCCCCGGGACTACCAAAGATACGCAGTATTTT CASSSPGTTKDTQYF . TRBD2 TRBJ2-3 TRBV6-6 15
TGTGCCAGCAGCTTGGAGGTACCGGGACTCAATGAGCAGTTCTTC CASSLEVPGLNEQFF . . TRBJ2-1 TRBV5-8 15
TGTGCCAGCTCACGGGGACAGAACTCTGGAAACACCATATATTTT CASSRGQNSGNTIYF . TRBD1 TRBJ1-3 TRBV18 15